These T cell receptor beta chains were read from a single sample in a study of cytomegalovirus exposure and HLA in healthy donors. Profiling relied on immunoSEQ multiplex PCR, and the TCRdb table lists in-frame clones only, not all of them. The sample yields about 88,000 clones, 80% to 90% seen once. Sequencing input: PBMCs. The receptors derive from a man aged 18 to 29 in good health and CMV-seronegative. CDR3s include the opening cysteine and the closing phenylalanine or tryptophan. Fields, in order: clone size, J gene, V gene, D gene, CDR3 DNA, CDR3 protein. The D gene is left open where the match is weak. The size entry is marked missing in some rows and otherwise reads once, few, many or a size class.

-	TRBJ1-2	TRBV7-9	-	TGTGCCAGCAGCCCCGTCAGGGACTATGGCTACACCTTC	CASSPVRDYGYTF
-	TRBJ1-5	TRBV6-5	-	TGTGCCAGCAGCCAAACAGGTAGTAAGGACCAGCCCCAGCATTTT	CASSQTGSKDQPQHF
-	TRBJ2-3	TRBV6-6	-	TGTGCCAGCAGGACGGGACTCTTCACAGATACGCAGTATTTT	CASRTGLFTDTQYF
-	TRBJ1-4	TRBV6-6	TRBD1	TGTGCCAGCAACCCAGGGGGCAAACTAGGGGAAAAACTGTTTTTT	CASNPGGKLGEKLFF
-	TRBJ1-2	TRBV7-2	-	TGTGCCAGCAGTCCCGGGTCGACAGAAAACTATGGCTACACCTTC	CASSPGSTENYGYTF
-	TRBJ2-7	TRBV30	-	TGTGCCTGGAAGTACGAAGCCGCCGAGCAGTACTTC	CAWKYEAAEQYF
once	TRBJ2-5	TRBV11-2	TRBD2	TGTGCCAGCAGCTTACAGGGACTATACCAAGAGACCCAGTACTTC	CASSLQGLYQETQYF
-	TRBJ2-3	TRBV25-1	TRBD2	TGTGCCAGCAGTGAAAGACTAGCGGGAGGTCCAGATACGCAGTATTTT	CASSERLAGGPDTQYF
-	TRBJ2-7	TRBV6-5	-	TGTGCCAGCAGTTACGGGGGGGGGCTAAGGGACGAGCAGTACTTC	CASSYGGGLRDEQYF
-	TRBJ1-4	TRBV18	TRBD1	TGTGCCAGCTCACCCCAGTTAGGGGGCGAAAAACTGTTTTTT	CASSPQLGGEKLFF
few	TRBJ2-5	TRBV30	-	TGTGCCTGGGCCCTGAGGTCCCAAGAGACCCAGTACTTC	CAWALRSQETQYF
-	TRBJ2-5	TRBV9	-	TGTGCCAGCAGCGTAGTAGGGGATGGGGCGGGGGAGACCCAGTACTTC	CASSVVGDGAGETQYF
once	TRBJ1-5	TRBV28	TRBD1	TGTGCCAGCACGACGACAGGGTTTTGGAATCAGCCCCAGCATTTT	CASTTTGFWNQPQHF
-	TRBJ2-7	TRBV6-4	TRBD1	TGTGCCAGCAGTCTAGAGGCCGGGACAGGCCTCTACGAGCAGTACTTC	CASSLEAGTGLYEQYF
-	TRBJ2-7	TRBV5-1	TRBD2	TGCGCCAGCAGCTTGGATTCGGGGGGCGAGCAGTACTTC	CASSLDSGGEQYF
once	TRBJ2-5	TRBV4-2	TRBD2	TGTGCCAGCAGCCAAGATCGGCTAGCGGGAGGAGAAACCCAGTACTTC	CASSQDRLAGGETQYF
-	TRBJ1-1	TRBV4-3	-	TGCGCCAGCAGCCAAGCCGGAAGCTGGGGCAGGCCGGACACTGAAGCTTTCTTT	CASSQAGSWGRPDTEAFF
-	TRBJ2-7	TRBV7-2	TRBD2	TGTGCCAGCAGCTCCGAAGTAGCGGGTCCCTACGAGCAGTACTTC	CASSSEVAGPYEQYF
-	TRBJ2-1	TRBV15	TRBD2	TGTGCCACCAGCAGGCGGGAGGGGAGAAATGAGCAGTTCTTC	CATSRREGRNEQFF
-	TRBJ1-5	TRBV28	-	TGTGCCAGCAGTTCCACTAGAGGCGGCAATCAGCCCCAGCATTTT	CASSSTRGGNQPQHF
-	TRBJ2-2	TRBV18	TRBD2	TGTGCCAGCTCACCACGGTCCCAGCGGGAGTACACCGGGGAGCTGTTTTTT	CASSPRSQREYTGELFF
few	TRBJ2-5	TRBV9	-	TGTGCCAGCAGCGTAGGTAGGGGCGAGTACCAAGAGACCCAGTACTTC	CASSVGRGEYQETQYF
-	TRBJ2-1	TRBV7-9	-	TGTGCCAGCAGCTCCACCGGGACATACTCCTACAATGAGCAGTTCTTC	CASSSTGTYSYNEQFF